The source of this T cell receptor (beta chain) is a study of early T cells in non-severe SARS-CoV-2 infection. Overall study: Sequencing of bulk RNA from unsorted whole blood was done, without chain pairing.

Attachment of unique molecular identifiers to individual cDNA molecules was performed. TCRdb called the 5' RACE reads again in MiXCR, with one record for every CDR3 protein. The table records around 40,000 distinct CDR3 sequences, under 8% of them present only once. The CDR3 loop spans 17 amino acids. Germline assignment: CDR1 SGHRS and CDR2 YFSETQ. With 1 base removed from V and 6 bases from J, the gap between germline ends came to 20 bases. The chain joins TRBV5-1 to TRBJ2-1; D gene uncertain. This clonotype originated in an adult who was a healthcare worker with PCR-confirmed SARS-CoV-2 infection or an uninfected control (not recorded which). Sequencing was carried out using whole blood. CDR3 in amino acids: CASSLLLRVGRPNEQFF. Here the CDR3 DNA reads TGCGCCAGCAGCTTGTTGCTTAGGGTAGGCAGGCCCAATGAGCAGTTCTTC. Full variable domain (remainder filled in from reference TRBV5-1 and TRBJ2-1): KAGVTQTPRYLIKTRGQQVTLSCSPISGHRSVSWYQQTPGQGLQFLFEYFSETQRNKGNFPGRFSGRQFSNSRSEMNVSTLELGDSALYLCASSLLLRVGRPNEQFFGPGTRLTVL.